These T cell receptor beta chains were read from a single sample in a study of blood T cell repertoires in COVID-19. Assay used: immunoSEQ multiplex PCR; TCRdb lists only in-frame clones, some missing. The repertoire includes approximately 310,000 clones, more than 75% of them detected once, and 1% sits in the top ten. Specimen: peripheral blood. All receptors derive from a man in his forties or fifties with active or convalescent COVID-19. CDR3s include the opening cysteine and the closing phenylalanine or tryptophan. The D gene is left open where the match is weak. Clone size is given for some rows only: seen once, a few or many times, or a class if the clone is expanded.

V gene	clone size	D gene	J gene	CDR3 DNA	CDR3 protein
TRBV7-2	.	.	TRBJ2-3	TGTGCCAGCAGCTCTAGGTTCTATAACACAGATACGCAGTATTTT	CASSSRFYNTDTQYF
TRBV5-1	.	.	TRBJ2-5	TGCGCCAGCAGTTCTTTACTCCTGCCCGGGACAACAAGGCAAGAGACCCAGTACTTC	CASSSLLLPGTTRQETQYF
TRBV19	once	.	TRBJ2-7	TGTGCCAGTGGGAGCTCCTACGAGCAGTACTTC	CASGSSYEQYF
TRBV21-1	.	.	TRBJ2-2	TGTGCCAGCAGCAAAACTAAGGCCCCCGGGGAGCTGTTTTTT	CASSKTKAPGELFF
TRBV19	.	.	TRBJ1-4	TGTGCCAGTAACGACGAGGGAGCGCTGTTTTTT	CASNDEGALFF
TRBV3-1/TRBV3-2	.	TRBD1	TRBJ2-7	TGTGCCAGCAGCCTCGGGACAGGGGTCTACGAGCAGTACTTC	CASSLGTGVYEQYF
TRBV10-3	once	TRBD1	TRBJ1-2	TGTGCCATCAGAGGGGGCGAGTGGGAGGGCTACACCTTC	CAIRGGEWEGYTF
TRBV12-3/TRBV12-4	.	.	TRBJ1-1	TGTGCCAGCAGTAAAAGACAGGACACTGAAGCTTTCTTT	CASSKRQDTEAFF
TRBV4-1	few	TRBD2	TRBJ2-1	TGCGCCAGCAGCCAACCACTAGCGGGAGCTGCTGAGCAGTTCTTC	CASSQPLAGAAEQFF
TRBV5-1	.	TRBD2	TRBJ2-7	TGCGCCAGCAGCACCGGGAGGTCCTACGAGCAGTACTTC	CASSTGRSYEQYF
TRBV27	few	.	TRBJ2-5	TGTGCCAGCAGTTCGCTCACAGGGCAAGAGACCCAGTACTTC	CASSSLTGQETQYF
TRBV24-1	.	.	TRBJ2-2	TGTGCCACCAGCTTGTCAGGGACCGGGGAGCTGTTTTTT	CATSLSGTGELFF
TRBV20-1	.	.	TRBJ2-1	TGCAGTGCTAGTATAACAGGGATTTTTGACAATGAGCAGTTCTTC	CSASITGIFDNEQFF
TRBV5-1	.	TRBD1	TRBJ2-3	TGCGCCAGCAGCTTGGAGGGGGCCGGGGGCACAGATACGCAGTATTTT	CASSLEGAGGTDTQYF
TRBV6-6	.	.	TRBJ2-7	TGTGCCAGCAGTTACTCGTCCGGACAGCAAAACTACGAGCAGTACTTC	CASSYSSGQQNYEQYF
TRBV12-3/TRBV12-4	.	.	TRBJ1-1	TGTGCCAGCAGCCCAGGCCCGAGCACTGAAGCTTTCTTT	CASSPGPSTEAFF
TRBV19	once	.	TRBJ1-5	TGTGCCAGTAGCCTCGGACTGCCGAAGCAAAATAGCAATCAGCCCCAGCATTTT	CASSLGLPKQNSNQPQHF
TRBV28	.	.	TRBJ2-1	TGTGCCAGCAGGGGGAGTCTTAACGATGAGCAGTTCTTC	CASRGSLNDEQFF
TRBV5-1	.	.	TRBJ2-5	TGCGCCAGCAGCTTGACTGTCCAAGAGACCCAGTACTTC	CASSLTVQETQYF
TRBV28	.	TRBD1	TRBJ2-2	TGTGCCAGCACCCCAGGGGGTACCGGGGAGCTGTTTTTT	CASTPGGTGELFF
TRBV7-3	.	TRBD1	TRBJ2-1	TGTGCCAGCAGCCCTTCAACTCGGGACAGGGACCCCCGCCGCGGGAATGAGCAGTTCTTC	CASSPSTRDRDPRRGNEQFF
TRBV2	.	.	TRBJ1-4	TGTGCTACCAGCGGAGTTGGGACGACAGGAGGCGAAAAACTGTTTTTT	CATSGVGTTGGEKLFF
TRBV9	few	.	TRBJ2-6	TGTGCCAGCAGCGCCCCTACAGGGACTGGGGCCAACGTCCTGACTTTC	CASSAPTGTGANVLTF
TRBV5-1	.	.	TRBJ1-1	TGCGCCAGCAGCTTGCTAGGGGGGGTGAACACTGAAGCTTTCTTT	CASSLLGGVNTEAFF
TRBV19	once	TRBD1	TRBJ1-6	TGTGCCAGTAGCCGACAGGGGGTTAATTCACCCCTCCACTTT	CASSRQGVNSPLHF
TRBV5-1	.	.	TRBJ2-4	TGCGCCAGCAGCTTGGGGACACGAGAAAACATTCAGTACTTC	CASSLGTRENIQYF
TRBV28	.	.	TRBJ1-3	TGTGCCAGCAGTCCCGCCACCTCACAGGGATTTTACACTGGAAACACCATATATTTT	CASSPATSQGFYTGNTIYF